These T cell receptor beta chains were read from a single sample in a study of T cell responses to AZD1222 COVID-19 vaccine. Measured with immunoSEQ multiplex PCR; TCRdb has only the in-frame clones, and not every one. The sample carries tens of thousands of clones, over 75% recorded once. This specimen consisted of peripheral blood, obtained on day 0 of AZD1222 vaccination. The receptors were gathered from an adult in good health. Both conserved end residues are part of each CDR3. The D gene is left open where the match is weak. The listing skips clone size in some rows; elsewhere it reads once, few, many or a size class.

d_call: -; j_call: TRBJ2-1; v_call: TRBV5-8; clone_size: -; cdr3_aa: CASSDAGAYNEQFF; cdr3_nt: TGTGCCAGCAGCGACGCAGGTGCCTACAATGAGCAGTTCTTC
d_call: -; j_call: TRBJ1-3; v_call: TRBV3-1/TRBV3-2; clone_size: -; cdr3_aa: CASSQDWRNTIYF; cdr3_nt: TGTGCCAGCAGCCAAGATTGGAGAAACACCATATATTTT
d_call: -; j_call: TRBJ2-2; v_call: TRBV14; clone_size: -; cdr3_aa: CASSLETNTGELFF; cdr3_nt: TGTGCCAGCAGCCTCGAGACGAACACCGGGGAGCTGTTTTTT
d_call: -; j_call: TRBJ1-1; v_call: TRBV5-1; clone_size: -; cdr3_aa: CASSLDGATEAFF; cdr3_nt: TGCGCCAGCAGCTTGGATGGGGCCACAGAAGCTTTCTTT
d_call: TRBD1; j_call: TRBJ2-5; v_call: TRBV7-2; clone_size: -; cdr3_aa: CASSLSTGQGQETQYF; cdr3_nt: TGTGCCAGCAGCTTATCCACGGGACAGGGGCAAGAGACCCAGTACTTC
d_call: TRBD1; j_call: TRBJ1-5; v_call: TRBV6-1; clone_size: -; cdr3_aa: CASSDLDRVDQPQHF; cdr3_nt: TGTGCCAGCAGTGACCTTGACAGGGTTGATCAGCCCCAGCATTTT
d_call: -; j_call: TRBJ2-1; v_call: TRBV10-1; clone_size: -; cdr3_aa: CASSKGSLTTNLGSEQFF; cdr3_nt: TGCGCCAGCAGTAAGGGATCCTTAACGACTAACTTAGGAAGTGAGCAGTTCTTC
d_call: TRBD1; j_call: TRBJ1-5; v_call: TRBV6-6; clone_size: -; cdr3_aa: CASSYGRGVNQPQHF; cdr3_nt: TGTGCCAGCAGTTACGGCAGGGGGGTCAATCAGCCCCAGCATTTT
d_call: -; j_call: TRBJ2-2; v_call: TRBV2; clone_size: -; cdr3_aa: CASSDQRTNTGELFF; cdr3_nt: TGTGCCAGCAGTGATCAGCGAACGAACACCGGGGAGCTGTTTTTT
d_call: -; j_call: TRBJ1-1; v_call: TRBV12-3/TRBV12-4; clone_size: -; cdr3_aa: CASSLGNTEAFF; cdr3_nt: TGTGCCAGCAGTTTGGGGAACACTGAAGCTTTCTTT
d_call: -; j_call: TRBJ1-2; v_call: TRBV5-4; clone_size: few; cdr3_aa: CASSLGTDPYFGYTF; cdr3_nt: TGTGCCAGCAGCTTGGGGACAGATCCCTATTTTGGCTACACCTTC
d_call: TRBD1; j_call: TRBJ1-1; v_call: TRBV6-6; clone_size: -; cdr3_aa: CASSLGQGLNTEAFF; cdr3_nt: TGTGCCAGCAGCCTCGGACAGGGGCTGAACACTGAAGCTTTCTTT
d_call: -; j_call: TRBJ2-5; v_call: TRBV6-5; clone_size: -; cdr3_aa: CASSYSRARDKETQYF; cdr3_nt: TGTGCCAGCAGTTACTCGAGGGCCAGGGATAAAGAGACCCAGTACTTC
d_call: -; j_call: TRBJ2-5; v_call: TRBV7-8; clone_size: -; cdr3_aa: CASSPFGARETQYF; cdr3_nt: TGTGCCAGCAGCCCCTTCGGGGCGCGAGAGACCCAGTACTTC
d_call: -; j_call: TRBJ1-2; v_call: TRBV6-5; clone_size: few; cdr3_aa: CASSYSGQRGYTF; cdr3_nt: TGTGCCAGCAGTTACTCGGGGCAGCGTGGCTACACCTTC
d_call: -; j_call: TRBJ1-5; v_call: TRBV19; clone_size: few; cdr3_aa: CASIPGPGGNQPQHF; cdr3_nt: TGTGCCAGTATCCCCGGGCCCGGCGGCAATCAGCCCCAGCATTTT
d_call: -; j_call: TRBJ2-5; v_call: TRBV6-5; clone_size: -; cdr3_aa: CASSYGRGERKTQYF; cdr3_nt: TGTGCCAGCAGTTACGGGAGGGGGGAAAGGAAGACCCAGTACTTC
d_call: -; j_call: TRBJ1-2; v_call: TRBV6-5; clone_size: -; cdr3_aa: CASSYGGFQYGYTF; cdr3_nt: TGTGCCAGCAGTTACGGGGGATTCCAGTATGGCTACACCTTC
d_call: -; j_call: TRBJ2-7; v_call: TRBV10-3; clone_size: -; cdr3_aa: CAISDISSYEQYF; cdr3_nt: TGTGCCATCAGTGACATTAGCTCCTACGAGCAGTACTTC
d_call: -; j_call: TRBJ2-7; v_call: TRBV15; clone_size: once; cdr3_aa: CATSSLTGTYEQYF; cdr3_nt: TGTGCCACCAGCAGTTTGACGGGCACCTACGAGCAGTACTTC
d_call: -; j_call: TRBJ2-5; v_call: TRBV25-1; clone_size: -; cdr3_aa: CASRGETQYF; cdr3_nt: TGTGCCAGCAGGGGGGAGACCCAGTACTTC
d_call: TRBD2; j_call: TRBJ2-7; v_call: TRBV5-1; clone_size: -; cdr3_aa: CASSSGGHYYAEQYF; cdr3_nt: TGCGCCAGCAGCTCGGGAGGCCATTACTACGCCGAGCAGTACTTC
d_call: -; j_call: TRBJ1-6; v_call: TRBV28; clone_size: -; cdr3_aa: CASSSTGTGGGPLHF; cdr3_nt: TGTGCCAGCAGTAGCACCGGGACGGGAGGAGGCCCCCTCCACTTT
d_call: -; j_call: TRBJ1-5; v_call: TRBV19; clone_size: once; cdr3_aa: CASRVDYSNQPQHF; cdr3_nt: TGTGCCAGTAGGGTTGATTATAGCAATCAGCCCCAGCATTTT
d_call: -; j_call: TRBJ2-2; v_call: TRBV11-2; clone_size: -; cdr3_aa: CASSFTGTGELFF; cdr3_nt: TGTGCCAGCAGCTTCACAGGAACCGGGGAGCTGTTTTTT